These 2 T cell receptor beta chains came from one sample sequenced in a study of cytomegalovirus exposure and HLA in healthy donors. Both 60 Vbeta primers and 13 Jbeta primers went into the PCR. The repertoire was sequenced with immunoSEQ multiplex PCR; TCRdb's copy has only in-frame clones and lacks some. The data show approximately 150,000 clones, around 72% seen once. The material sequenced was PBMCs. Receptors originate from a woman in her thirties or forties in good health and CMV-seropositive.

The rearrangement links TRBV28 to TRBJ1-1; D may be TRBD1 (5 bases). With 6 bases removed from V and 3 bases from J, the gap between germline ends came to 8 bases. CDR1 MDHEN and CDR2 SYDVKM come from the germline V gene. The CDR3 runs to 12 residues. In nucleotides, the CDR3 is TGTGCCAGCAGATCAGGGTACACTGAAGCTTTCTTT. Protein product: CASRSGYTEAFF.

The rearrangement uses TRBV10-2 and TRBJ2-5; TRBD1 might be the D (6 bases). Trimming pared 4 bases from V and 5 bases from J, leaving 11 bases between. The CDR3 has 13 amino acids. CDR1 is WSHSY, CDR2 SAAADI, per germline. As DNA, the CDR3 is TGCGCCAGCAGTGCAGGGGCTCGGGAGACCCAGTACTTC. It specifies CASSAGARETQYF.